This T cell receptor beta chain was sequenced during a study of T-cell reconstitution after alpha-beta-depleted transplantation in children. TCRbeta library construction was performed incorporating unique molecular identifiers. One entry per CDR3 protein results from TCRdb running MiXCR on the PCR reads. The data contain nearly 200,000 distinct CDR3 sequences, roughly 6% of them seen just once; the ten biggest clones take up roughly 4.8%. The junction had 5 bases not matched to a gene; V was cut back by 4 bases and J by 6 bases. Germline-derived CDR1 and CDR2 are SGHKS and YYEKEE (reference sequence). CDR3 length equals 14 residues.

The sample here was PBMCs, taken before TCRalphabeta/CD19-depleted stem cell transplant. The chain combines TRBV5-5 with TRBJ2-7; 12 bases align to TRBD1. The TCR sequence derives from a girl under three years old with combined immunodeficiency, due to receive a stem cell transplant. The CDR3 DNA sequence: TGTGCCAGCAGCACCGGGACAGGGGGCTTCGAGCAGTACTTC. Translating it yields CASSTGTGGFEQYF.